The entry below gives a single TCR beta chain sequence along with its context. High-throughput TCR beta sequencing covered peripheral CD8+ and CD4+ T cells. Definite or probable Susac syndrome was diagnosed using recently defined diagnostic criteria. TEMRA cells were enriched by FACS, while CD8+ and CD4+ T cells were obtained through a negative isolation that was performed magnetically. The record originates from a study of CD8 T cells in Susac syndrome. This CDR3 region has 16 residues. Germline lookup yields CDR1 MDHEN and CDR2 SYDVKM. The V gene end was trimmed by 2 bases and the J gene end by 3 bases; junction bases not matched to a gene: 8. Random hexamers were used to reverse transcribe the RNA input (roughly 0.5 to 1 ug). An immunoSEQ multiplex PCR generated amplified TCR beta CDR3 products spanning 54 Vbeta and 13 Jbeta. TCRdb used MiXCR to reprocess the immunoSEQ multiplex PCR reads, holding one entry per CDR3 protein. Among hundreds of thousands of distinct CDR3 sequences listed, 90% to 96% were seen once.

Specimen: CD4+ T cells from PBMCs. The rearrangement joins TRBV28 to TRBJ2-7, with TRBD2 matching 9 bases. This receptor was taken from a human donor with Susac syndrome. The CDR3 nucleotides read TGTGCCAGCAGTTTACCTAGACTAGCGGTACGCTACGAGCAGTACTTC. Translated: CASSLPRLAVRYEQYF.